The present T cell receptor beta chain was sequenced within a study of T-cell memory formation after mild COVID-19. TCRdb redid the calling of the 5' RACE reads with MiXCR, one entry per CDR3 protein. The sample gives 550,000 to 700,000 distinct CDR3 sequences, approximately 15% of which show up once; roughly 7.7% is in the top ten. The CDR3 loop spans 13 amino acids. The V and J ends lost 2 bases and 2 bases respectively, with 5 bases between them. Germline V gene sequence: CDR1 ENHRY, CDR2 SYGVKD. This clonotype was seen a few times. This clonotype was obtained from an adult woman who had mild COVID-19 (a few samples of this study predate the infection). Cell type and time point are not known. Sequenced material: PBMCs or a T cell subset sorted from them (not recorded which). This chain joins TRBV10-3 and TRBJ2-3; D not certain. CDR3 region: CAISETDTDTQYF. CDR3 nucleotides: TGTGCCATCAGTGAGACCGACACAGATACGCAGTATTTT.